The sequence of this T cell receptor (beta chain) was determined in a study of shared clonotypes between healthy human individuals. A note on this clone: Its antigen is still unknown.

General study points: Sequencing depth was expected to influence donor clonotype sharing.

V gave up 6 bases and J gave up 8 bases; unmatched junction bases: 22. CDR1 is SGHTS, CDR2 YDEGEE, per germline. The CDR3 sequence is 18 residues long. Division of CD4+ cells produced a CD45RA+ naive subset and a CD45RA-negative memory subset. Libraries were prepared by immunoSEQ multiplex PCR; TCRdb keeps only in-frame clonotypes and omits some of them. The repertoire holds roughly 2 million clones, with roughly 95% as singletons. Sequencing used naive CD4+ T cells sorted from blood. Subset given: CD45RA+ positively selected. The receptor was isolated from a man aged 18 to 30 in good health. This sequence joins TRBV5-8 and TRBJ1-4, with TRBD1 matching over 7 bases. The CDR3 loop reads CASTLRDRAYDVREKLFF. CDR3 coding DNA: TGTGCCAGCACCCTTCGTGACAGGGCATATGACGTAAGGGAAAAACTGTTTTTT.